This T cell receptor (beta chain) was sequenced in a study of T-cell reconstitution after alpha-beta-depleted transplantation in children. TCRbeta library preparation incorporated unique molecular identifiers. MiXCR, applied by TCRdb to the PCR reads, yields one record per CDR3 protein. The sample consists of a few hundred thousand distinct CDR3 sequences, 20% to 30% of them appearing once. V lost 6 bases and J lost 1, with 13 bases in between. This CDR3 is built from 14 residues. Sequencing was performed on PBMCs, mostly from graft donor cells, taken 360 days after TCRalphabeta/CD19-depleted stem cell transplant. The J gene is TRBJ2-7, the V gene TRBV12-3 or TRBV12-4; possible D gene TRBD1, 6 bases. The receptor was isolated from a female patient aged 2-10 years who had a stem cell transplant for congenital amegakaryocytic thrombocytopenia, so the T cells may come from the graft donor. The CDR3 loop reads CASSPTTGSYEQYF. The CDR3 nucleotides are TGTGCCAGCAGCCCTACGACAGGATCCTACGAGCAGTACTTC.